What follows are 26 T cell receptor beta chains derived from one specimen sequenced in a study of T cell clonality in common variable immunodeficiency. Repertoires were generated with immunoSEQ multiplex PCR, while TCRdb's copy carries only in-frame clones and drops some. This repertoire holds roughly 57,000 clones, and none appear only once. Sequencing was carried out using peripheral blood mononuclear cells. The receptors stem from a person aged 18-70 years in good health.

The sample holds many counts of this clone. The CDR3 goes on 3 residues after the read ends, and that part is filled in from the germline J gene. J is TRBJ1-1 and V is TRBV5-4; possibly TRBD1 for D (5 bases). The CDR3 has 13 residues. The V end was cut by 3 bases, the J end by 1 base, with 7 bases between. CDR1 is SGHNT, CDR2 YYREEE, per germline (reference sequence). The CDR3 loop reads CASSWGPNTEAFF. The sequenced CDR3 bases are TGTGCCAGCAGCTGGGGCCCGAACACTGAA.

There are many counts of this clone. The DNA ends 3 residues before the CDR3 does, and the rest of the CDR3 is filled in from the germline J gene. The chain recombines TRBV20-1 with TRBJ2-2, with 12 nucleotides matching TRBD2. The trim removed 6 bases at V and 5 bases at J, leaving 7 bases unmatched. The germline V gene encodes CDR1 DFQATT and CDR2 SNEGSKA (reference sequence). CDR3 length equals 15 residues. Partial CDR3 DNA: TGCAGTGCGAACATCGGGACTAGCGGGACCGGGGAG. Amino acid sequence: CSANIGTSGTGE. The CDR3, in full, reads CSANIGTSGTGELFF.

In its sample, this clone was seen many times. With the read ending 3 residues before the CDR3 end, the germline J gene is used to fill in that end. The chain links TRBV7-9 to TRBJ1-6; D is perhaps TRBD1 (5 bases). Germline CDR1 reads SEHNR; CDR2 reads FQNEAQ (reference sequence). The CDR3 runs to 12 residues. The V end lost 8 bases, the J end lost 7 bases, and 9 bases lay between the germline ends. CDR3 DNA (partial): TGTGCCAGCGGCCCAGGGAATTCACCC. Amino acids: CASGPGNSP. From start to end, the CDR3 is CASGPGNSPLHF. The variable domain in full, with the rest retrieved from reference TRBV7-9 and TRBJ1-6, is DTGVSQNPRHKITKRGQNVTFRCDPISEHNRLYWYRQTLGQGPEFLTYFQNEAQLEKSRLLSDRFSAERPKGSFSTLEIQRTEQGDSAMYLCASGPGNSPLHFGNGTRLTVT.

This clone was counted ten times or more. Read sequence stops 3 residues before the CDR3 end, and the germline J gene provides the missing end. The chain joins TRBV20-1 to TRBJ1-2; TRBD1 matches 8 bases. CDR1 is DFQATT and CDR2 is SNEGSKA in the germline V gene (reference sequence). This CDR3 comprises 17 residues. The V gene end was trimmed by 3 bases and the J gene end by 2 bases; junction bases not matched to a gene: 14. Incomplete CDR3 DNA: TGCAGTGCTAGCACCGGGACAGGCTCTATACTCAACTATGGC. Encoded protein: CSASTGTGSILNYG. From start to end, the CDR3 is CSASTGTGSILNYGYTF.

This clone was seen ten or more times. From the germline J gene comes the end of the CDR3, since the read stops 3 residues before it. V and J are TRBV10-3 and TRBJ2-3; TRBD1 aligns across 8 bases. Germline CDR1 and CDR2: ENHRY and SYGVKD. CDR3 length: 12 residues. V shed 6 bases, J shed 5 bases, and the junction held 1 base outside the gene matches. The sequenced part of the CDR3 DNA is TGTGCCATCAGGGACAGGGAAGATACG. It is translated as CAIRDREDT. The CDR3 in full is CAIRDREDTQYF.

This clone was picked up many times. Sequencing ends 3 residues short of the CDR3 end; the germline J gene provides the rest. V usage is TRBV5-1 and J usage is TRBJ2-3, with unresolved D. CDR3 size: 13 residues. The V and J ends lost 1 base and 6 bases respectively, with 9 bases between them. The germline V gene has CDR1 SGHRS and CDR2 YFSETQ. The sequenced part of the CDR3 DNA is TGCGCCAGCAGCTTGTCCGAGAGGGATACG. It is translated as CASSLSERDT. The complete CDR3 reads CASSLSERDTQYF. Full variable domain (rest looked up from reference TRBV5-1 and TRBJ2-3): KAGVTQTPRYLIKTRGQQVTLSCSPISGHRSVSWYQQTPGQGLQFLFEYFSETQRNKGNFPGRFSGRQFSNSRSEMNVSTLELGDSALYLCASSLSERDTQYFGPGTRLTVL.

At least ten counts were recorded for this clone. The CDR3 goes on 3 residues after the read ends, and that part is filled in from the germline J gene. The chain couples TRBV5-1 to TRBJ2-5; D not resolved. V was cut by 0 bases and J by 5 bases, with 14 bases left in between. Germline CDR1 is SGHRS and CDR2 is YFSETQ. This CDR3 has 15 residues. CDR3 DNA (partial): TGCGCCAGCAGCTTGGGGCTGTTAGAAGGGGAGACC. Translation: CASSLGLLEGET. The whole CDR3 region reads CASSLGLLEGETQYF.

This clone has a count of ten or more. The junction departs from germline at one end; a sequencing error may be responsible. The observed sequence ends 3 residues before the CDR3 terminus, with the missing tail filled in from the germline J gene. Other DNA sequences from this sample encode an identical CDR3 as well. This rearrangement joins TRBV5-6 to TRBJ1-3; no clear D gene. In germline, CDR1 is SGHDT, CDR2 YYEEEE. The CDR3 extends over 14 amino acids. This chain's CDR3 is CASSLAFSGNTIYF. Incomplete CDR3 DNA: TGTGCCAGCAGTTTAGCTTTCTCTGGAAACACT. The whole variable domain, filled in from reference TRBV5-6 and TRBJ1-3, reads DAGVTQSPTHLIKTRGQQVTLRCSPKSGHDTVSWYQQALGQGPQFIFQYYEEEERQRGNFPDRFSGHQFPNYSSELNVNALLLGDSALYLCASSLAFSGNTIYFGEGSWLTVV.

Notes on this clone: Coverage ceases 3 residues before the CDR3 finishes, and the germline J gene fills in the end. The chain has TRBV2 and TRBJ2-1; 9 bases align to TRBD2. Germline V CDR1 and CDR2: SNHLY, FYNNEI. V shed 3 bases and J 7 bases; nucleotides not matched to a gene: 7. The CDR3 has 15 amino acids. The DNA read from the CDR3 is TGTGCCAGCAGTGAGCGTCTAGCGGGGCGGAATGAG. Translated: CASSERLAGRNE. The complete CDR3 sequence is CASSERLAGRNEQFF.

This clone was observed many times. The read comes to an end 3 residues before the CDR3 does, leaving the germline J gene to fill in the end. This chain uses TRBV7-3 with TRBJ2-3; 12 nucleotides align to TRBD2. Per the germline V gene, CDR1 is SGHTA and CDR2 is FQGTGA. The CDR3 has 17 residues. Trimming at V came to 5 bases and at J to 4 bases, leaving 10 bases not matched to a gene. The part of the CDR3 DNA that was read is TGTGCCAGCAGCCCGATCACTAGCGGGAGGAGCGCAGATACG. It translates to CASSPITSGRSADT. The whole CDR3 sequence is CASSPITSGRSADTQYF.

This clone appeared many times. The CDR3 extends 3 residues past the end of the read, so its final part is completed from the germline J gene. V and J are TRBV5-6 and TRBJ2-1, with a weak D call TRBD1 (6 bases). Trimming stripped 0 bases from V and 2 bases from J, with 9 bases between. The germline V gene encodes CDR1 SGHDT and CDR2 YYEEEE. The CDR3 contains 15 residues. The sequenced CDR3 bases are TGTGCCAGCAGCTTGGACAGGGTAACCTACAATGAG. Its protein product is CASSLDRVTYNE. The full CDR3 is CASSLDRVTYNEQFF.

With respect to this clone: With the read ending 3 residues before the CDR3 end, the germline J gene is used to fill in that end. The rearrangement uses TRBV19 and TRBJ1-2; 8 bases line up with TRBD1. This CDR3 is 14 amino acids long. The germline CDR1 and CDR2 sequences are LNHDA and SQIVND (reference sequence). The CDR3 DNA, read in part, is TGTGCCAGTAGTATAGATGCAGGGGGCCTGGAC. Translated: CASSIDAGGLD. The entire CDR3 reads CASSIDAGGLDYTF.

This clone was picked up a small number of times. The read ends 3 residues early relative to the CDR3; the germline J gene fills the gap. The chain carries TRBV19 and TRBJ1-1; D call uncertain. CDR1 LNHDA and CDR2 SQIVND come from the germline V gene (reference sequence). This CDR3 has 15 amino acids. The part of the CDR3 DNA that was read is TGTGCCAGTAGCCTTGGACTAGCGAGTAACAATGAG. Its translation: CASSLGLASNNE. The whole CDR3 is CASSLGLASNNEAFF.

There are many counts of this clone. The CDR3 end is not reached by the read, which stops 3 residues before it; the germline J gene fills it in. This chain uses TRBV5-1 with TRBJ2-7; possible D gene TRBD2, 5 bases. From germline, CDR1 is SGHRS and CDR2 YFSETQ. The V end lost 3 bases, the J end lost 6 bases, and 10 bases lay between the germline ends. The length of the CDR3 is 12 residues. The CDR3 reads CASSSRAPEQYF. CDR3 bases read: TGCGCCAGCAGCTCGAGGGCCCCCGAG. The full variable domain, with the rest looked up from reference TRBV5-1 and TRBJ2-7, is KAGVTQTPRYLIKTRGQQVTLSCSPISGHRSVSWYQQTPGQGLQFLFEYFSETQRNKGNFPGRFSGRQFSNSRSEMNVSTLELGDSALYLCASSSRAPEQYFGPGTRLTVT.

In this sample, this clone turned up a few times. A far larger clone differs by one base, so this is likely a read error. Sequencing ends 3 residues short of the CDR3 end; the germline J gene provides the rest. The gene calls are TRBV6-4 and TRBJ2-5; 9 bases are shared with TRBD2. The germline CDR1 and CDR2 sequences are MRHNA and SNTAGT. CDR3 size: 15 residues. The CDR3 loop reads CVSSDSAGGLETQYF. The covered CDR3 bases are TGTGTCAGCAGTGACTCGGCGGGGGGGTTGGAGACC.

Ten or more counts support this clone. The read ends 3 residues shy of where the CDR3 ends; the end is completed using the germline J gene. The rearrangement links TRBV18 to TRBJ2-2, with TRBD2 identical over 8 bases. CDR3 length equals 16 residues. J lost 0 bases, V lost 5 bases, and 5 bases had no gene match. CDR1 KGHSH and CDR2 LQKENI come from the germline V gene. CDR3 DNA, as far as it was read: TGTGCCAGCTCATCCTTAGCGGGGTCGAACACCGGGGAG. This sequence encodes CASSSLAGSNTGE. The full CDR3 is CASSSLAGSNTGELFF.

This clone was observed a few times. The DNA ends 3 residues before the CDR3 does, and the rest of the CDR3 is filled in from the germline J gene. The genes are TRBV25-1 and TRBJ1-1, with D possibly TRBD1 on 5 matching bases. CDR3 length: 13 amino acids. Germline V lookup: CDR1 MGHDK, CDR2 SYGVNS. V shed 5 bases and J shed 1 base, with 8 bases lying between them. CDR3 DNA (partial): TGTGCCAGCAGTCTAACAGGGAACACTGAA. Amino acid sequence: CASSLTGNTE. The entire CDR3 is CASSLTGNTEAFF.

This clone appeared many times. Coverage ceases 3 residues before the CDR3 finishes, and the germline J gene fills in the end. The rearrangement links TRBV20-1 to TRBJ2-3; 10 nucleotides line up with TRBD2. The V and J ends lost 0 bases and 3 bases, in that order; junction bases with no gene match: 6. The CDR3 extends over 16 amino acids. Germline V gene sequence: CDR1 DFQATT, CDR2 SNEGSKA (reference sequence). The sequenced CDR3 bases are TGCAGTGCTAGAGAACCTAGCGGGAGAAGGACAGATACG. This codes for CSAREPSGRRTDT. The full CDR3 protein is CSAREPSGRRTDTQYF.

This clone was detected a few times. Read coverage stops 3 residues before the CDR3 terminus; the germline J gene supplies the remainder. This rearrangement joins TRBV2 to TRBJ1-1; possible D gene TRBD1, 6 bases. The CDR3 length is 18 residues. CDR1 and CDR2 (germline): SNHLY, FYNNEI. V gave up 7 bases and J gave up 0 bases, with 24 bases separating them. The CDR3 bases that were read are TGTGCCAGCAAGGCCAGGGGAACCCACTCCCCAATGAACACTGAA. Amino acids: CASKARGTHSPMNTE. The whole CDR3 reads CASKARGTHSPMNTEAFF. Full variable domain (outside the CDR3, taken from reference TRBV2 and TRBJ1-1): EPEVTQTPSHQVTQMGQEVILRCVPISNHLYFYWYRQILGQKVEFLVSFYNNEISEKSEIFDDQFSVERPDGSNFTLKIRSTKLEDSAMYFCASKARGTHSPMNTEAFFGQGTRLTVV.

This clone was seen at least ten times. The read falls 3 residues short of the CDR3 end, and the missing part is taken from the germline J gene. V is TRBV7-6 and J is TRBJ2-3; 9 bases are shared with TRBD2. The ends lost 6 bases at V and 3 bases at J; junction bases unmatched: 7. This CDR3 region has 15 residues. Germline V CDR1 and CDR2: SGHVS, FNYEAQ. CDR3 DNA (partial): TGTGCCAGCAGGTATAGCGGGGGAGAAACAGATACG. Amino acids: CASRYSGGETDT. The entire CDR3 sequence reads CASRYSGGETDTQYF.

This clone was recorded at least ten times. The read terminates 3 residues ahead of where the CDR3 ends, so the germline J gene completes it. J is TRBJ1-6 and V is TRBV19, with a tentative D call TRBD1 (6 bases). Trimming removed 5 bases at V and 0 bases at J, with 11 bases between. Germline-derived CDR1 and CDR2 are LNHDA and SQIVND (reference sequence). The length of the CDR3 is 16 residues. The CDR3 loop is CASSATGSSYNSPLHF. CDR3 DNA (partial): TGTGCCAGTAGTGCTACAGGGAGCTCCTATAATTCACCC.

This clone occurred many times. The read comes to an end 3 residues before the CDR3 does, leaving the germline J gene to fill in the end. J is TRBJ2-7 and V is TRBV7-9; TRBD2 might be the D (5 bases). V was shortened by 4 bases and J by 6 bases, with 16 bases between the two germline ends. CDR1 is SEHNR and CDR2 is FQNEAQ in the germline V gene (reference sequence). There are 14 residues in the CDR3. The part of the CDR3 DNA that was read is TGTGCCAGCAGCTCTAGCTCTGGGCCAAGCGAG. Its translation is CASSSSSGPSE. In full, the CDR3 reads CASSSSSGPSEQYF.

The table lists this clone with a few counts. The read ends 3 residues early relative to the CDR3; the germline J gene fills the gap. This sequence joins TRBV7-2 and TRBJ1-2; D is possibly TRBD1 (5 bases). The ends were cut back, 7 bases at V and 5 bases at J, with 17 bases in the middle. The V gene's germline CDR1 is SGHTA and CDR2 FQGNSA. The CDR3 spans 14 residues. This chain's CDR3 is CASTVRGAEYGYTF. The sequenced CDR3 bases are TGTGCCAGCACAGTTAGGGGCGCTGAATATGGC. The variable domain in full, completed from reference TRBV7-2 and TRBJ1-2, reads GAGVSQSPSNKVTEKGKDVELRCDPISGHTALYWYRQSLGQGLEFLIYFQGNSAPDKSGLPSDRFSAERTGGSVSTLTIQRTQQEDSAVYLCASTVRGAEYGYTFGSGTRLTVV.

The sequenced CDR3 bases are TGTGCCAGCAGCTCCACGGACAGAGGAGATACC. Amino acids: CASSSTDRGDT. From start to end, the CDR3 is CASSSTDRGDTYTF. The chain employs TRBV7-9 and TRBJ1-2; TRBD1 might be the D (6 bases). From the germline J gene comes the end of the CDR3, since the read stops 3 residues before it. Germline V gene sequence: CDR1 SEHNR, CDR2 FQNEAQ (reference sequence). The CDR3 loop spans 14 amino acids.

A few counts support this clone. The read terminates 3 residues ahead of where the CDR3 ends, so the germline J gene completes it. The chain recombines TRBV7-2 with TRBJ1-5, with D perhaps TRBD1 (5 bases). V was clipped by 5 bases and J by 1 base, with 6 bases between them. CDR3 size: 13 residues. Germline V gives CDR1 SGHTA, CDR2 FQGNSA. The CDR3 DNA, read in part, is TGTGCCAGCAGCCGACAGAGCAATCAGCCC. Amino acid sequence: CASSRQSNQP. The full CDR3 protein reads CASSRQSNQPQHF.

Many counts were recorded for this clone. The read is 3 residues too short to cover the CDR3 end, so that end is filled in from the germline J gene. The chain is built from TRBV18 and TRBJ2-2; TRBD2 matches 10 bases. The CDR3 spans 15 residues. V shed 6 bases, J shed 1 base, and the junction held 2 bases outside the gene matches. Germline V CDR1 and CDR2: KGHSH, LQKENI. CDR3 region: CASSRTSGNTGELFF. The CDR3 bases that were read are TGTGCCAGCTCCCGGACTAGCGGGAACACCGGGGAG.